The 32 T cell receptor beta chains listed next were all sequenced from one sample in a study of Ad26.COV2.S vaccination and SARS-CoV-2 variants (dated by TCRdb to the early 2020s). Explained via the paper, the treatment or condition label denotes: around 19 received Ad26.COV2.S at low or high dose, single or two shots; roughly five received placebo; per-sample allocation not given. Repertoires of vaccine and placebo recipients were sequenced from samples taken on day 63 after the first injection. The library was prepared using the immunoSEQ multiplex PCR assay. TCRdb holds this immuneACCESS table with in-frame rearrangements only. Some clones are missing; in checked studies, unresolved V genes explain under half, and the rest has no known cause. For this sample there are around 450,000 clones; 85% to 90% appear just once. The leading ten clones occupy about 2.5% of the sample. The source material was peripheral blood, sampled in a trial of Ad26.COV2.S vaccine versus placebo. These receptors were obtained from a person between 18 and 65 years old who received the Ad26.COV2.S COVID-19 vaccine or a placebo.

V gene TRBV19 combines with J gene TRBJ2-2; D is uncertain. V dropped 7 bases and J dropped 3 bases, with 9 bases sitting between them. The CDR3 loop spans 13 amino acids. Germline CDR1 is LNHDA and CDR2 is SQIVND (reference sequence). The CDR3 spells CASTQHYTGELFF. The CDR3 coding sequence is TGTGCCAGTACACAGCACTACACCGGGGAGCTGTTTTTT.

This chain's CDR3 is CASSLGQGLGGTDTQYF. In nucleotides, the CDR3 is TGTGCCAGCAGCCTAGGACAGGGACTGGGGGGCACAGATACGCAGTATTTT. This chain joins TRBV7-3 and TRBJ2-3; 8 bases map to TRBD1. There are 17 residues in the CDR3. Germline CDR1 and CDR2: SGHTA and FQGTGA. V was pared by 5 bases and J by 1 base, with 11 bases of the junction left unmatched.

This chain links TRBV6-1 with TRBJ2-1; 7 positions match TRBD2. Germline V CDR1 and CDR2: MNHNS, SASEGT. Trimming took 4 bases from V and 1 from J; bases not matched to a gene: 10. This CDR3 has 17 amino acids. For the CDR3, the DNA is TGTGCCAGCAGTGGGCGACCTAGCGGCCCATCCTACAATGAGCAGTTCTTC. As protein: CASSGRPSGPSYNEQFF.

The CDR3 DNA is TGCGCCAGCAGCTTGGTGGGACAGGGCCCCTATGGCTACACCTTC. Protein product: CASSLVGQGPYGYTF. This chain links TRBV5-1 with TRBJ1-2, with 9 nucleotides matching TRBD1. The CDR3 totals 15 residues. Per the germline V gene, CDR1 is SGHRS and CDR2 is YFSETQ. V lost 0 bases to trimming and J lost 4 bases; unmatched junction nucleotides: 4.

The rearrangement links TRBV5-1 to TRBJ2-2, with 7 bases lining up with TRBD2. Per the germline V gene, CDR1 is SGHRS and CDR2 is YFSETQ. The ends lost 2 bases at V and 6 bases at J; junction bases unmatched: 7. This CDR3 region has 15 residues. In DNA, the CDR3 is TGCGCCAGCAGCTTTGCGGGAGCGAGAGCCGGGGAGCTGTTTTTT. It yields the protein CASSFAGARAGELFF.

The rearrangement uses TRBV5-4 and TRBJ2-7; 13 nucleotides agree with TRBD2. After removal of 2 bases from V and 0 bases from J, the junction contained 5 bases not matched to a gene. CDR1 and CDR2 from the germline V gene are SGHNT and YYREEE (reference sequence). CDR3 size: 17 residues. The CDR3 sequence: CASSLGLAGVSSYEQYF. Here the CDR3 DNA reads TGTGCCAGCAGCTTAGGACTAGCGGGGGTTTCCTCCTACGAGCAGTACTTC.

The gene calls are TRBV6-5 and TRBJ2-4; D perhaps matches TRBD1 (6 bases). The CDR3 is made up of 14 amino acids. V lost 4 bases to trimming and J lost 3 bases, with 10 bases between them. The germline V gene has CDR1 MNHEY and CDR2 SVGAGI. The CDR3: CASSSDSYKNIQYF. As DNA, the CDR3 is TGTGCCAGCAGTTCGGACAGTTACAAAAACATTCAGTACTTC.

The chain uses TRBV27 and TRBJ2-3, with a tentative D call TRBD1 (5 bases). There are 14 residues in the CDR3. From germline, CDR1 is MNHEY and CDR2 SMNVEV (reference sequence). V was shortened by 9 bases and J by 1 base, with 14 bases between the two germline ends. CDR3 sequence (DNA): TGTGCCAGTTGCAGGGTAGGGGGCACAGATACGCAGTATTTT. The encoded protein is CASCRVGGTDTQYF.

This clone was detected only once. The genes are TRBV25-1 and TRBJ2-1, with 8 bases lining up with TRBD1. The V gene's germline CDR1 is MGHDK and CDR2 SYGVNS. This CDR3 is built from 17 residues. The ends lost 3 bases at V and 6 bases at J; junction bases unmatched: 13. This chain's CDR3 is CASSDFRGQGSSNEQFF. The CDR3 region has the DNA TGTGCCAGCAGTGACTTTCGAGGACAGGGCTCTAGCAATGAGCAGTTCTTC.

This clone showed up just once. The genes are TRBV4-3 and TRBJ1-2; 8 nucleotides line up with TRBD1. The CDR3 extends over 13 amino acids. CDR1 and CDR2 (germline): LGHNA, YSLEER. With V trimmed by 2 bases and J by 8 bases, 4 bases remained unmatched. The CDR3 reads CASSQNRDRGYTF. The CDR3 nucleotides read TGCGCCAGCAGCCAAAACCGGGACAGGGGCTACACCTTC.

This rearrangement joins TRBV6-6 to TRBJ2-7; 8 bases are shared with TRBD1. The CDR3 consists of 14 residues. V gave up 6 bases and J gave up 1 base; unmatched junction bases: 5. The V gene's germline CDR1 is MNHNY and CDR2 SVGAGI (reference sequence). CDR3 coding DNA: TGTGCCAGCAGAGACAGGGGTCGGTCCTACGAGCAGTACTTC. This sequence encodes CASRDRGRSYEQYF.

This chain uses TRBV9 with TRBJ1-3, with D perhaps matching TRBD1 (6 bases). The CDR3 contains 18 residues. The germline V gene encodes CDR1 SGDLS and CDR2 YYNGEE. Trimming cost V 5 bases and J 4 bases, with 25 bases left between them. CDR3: CASSLQGSLHSAGNTIYF. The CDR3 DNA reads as TGTGCCAGCAGTCTCCAGGGGAGTCTGCATTCGGCCGGAAACACCATATATTTT.

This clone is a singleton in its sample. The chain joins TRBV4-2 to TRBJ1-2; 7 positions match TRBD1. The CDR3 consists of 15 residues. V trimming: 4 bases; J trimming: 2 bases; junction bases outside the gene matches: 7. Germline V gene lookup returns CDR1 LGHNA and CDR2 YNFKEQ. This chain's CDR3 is CASSLWDSSNYGYTF. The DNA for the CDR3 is TGTGCCAGCAGCCTCTGGGACAGCAGCAACTATGGCTACACCTTC.

The CDR3 sequence is CASGPSYGTAPIQPQHF. CDR3 coding DNA: TGTGCTAGTGGTCCCTCTTACGGGACTGCCCCAATTCAGCCCCAGCATTTT. This sequence joins TRBV12-5 and TRBJ1-5, with TRBD1 as a possible D gene (5 bases). CDR3 length: 17 amino acids. Germline loops: CDR1 LGHNT, CDR2 FRNRAP. V was pared by 5 bases and J by 6 bases, with 23 bases between.

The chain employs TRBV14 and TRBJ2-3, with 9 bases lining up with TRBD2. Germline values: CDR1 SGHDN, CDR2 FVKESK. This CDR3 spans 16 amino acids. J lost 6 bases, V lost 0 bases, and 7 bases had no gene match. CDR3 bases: TGTGCCAGCAGCCAAGAAGGCGGGGGGGCGGTGGATACGCAGTATTTT. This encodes CASSQEGGGAVDTQYF.

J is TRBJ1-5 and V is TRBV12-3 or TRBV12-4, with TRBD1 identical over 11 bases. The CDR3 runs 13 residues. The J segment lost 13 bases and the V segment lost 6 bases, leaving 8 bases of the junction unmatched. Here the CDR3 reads CASRTGQGDGQHF. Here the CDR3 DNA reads TGTGCCAGCAGGACGGGACAGGGGGATGGGCAGCATTTT.

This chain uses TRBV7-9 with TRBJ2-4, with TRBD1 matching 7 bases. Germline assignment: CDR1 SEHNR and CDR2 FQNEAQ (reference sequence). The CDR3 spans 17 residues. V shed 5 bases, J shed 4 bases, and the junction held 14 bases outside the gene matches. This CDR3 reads CASSGTGTGTVKNIQYF. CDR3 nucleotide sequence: TGTGCCAGCAGCGGGACCGGAACCGGGACAGTGAAAAACATTCAGTACTTC.

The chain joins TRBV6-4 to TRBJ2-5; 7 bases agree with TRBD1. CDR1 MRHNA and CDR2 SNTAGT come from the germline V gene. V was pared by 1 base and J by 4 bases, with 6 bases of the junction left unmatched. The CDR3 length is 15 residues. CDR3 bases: TGTGCCAGCAGTGACTTCGACAGGGTTGGAGAGACCCAGTACTTC. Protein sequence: CASSDFDRVGETQYF.

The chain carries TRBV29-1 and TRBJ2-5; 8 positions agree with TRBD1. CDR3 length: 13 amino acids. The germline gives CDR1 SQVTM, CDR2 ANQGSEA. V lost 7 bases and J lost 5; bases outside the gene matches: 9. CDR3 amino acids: CSAWTGIEETQYF. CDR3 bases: TGCAGCGCATGGACAGGGATCGAGGAGACCCAGTACTTC.

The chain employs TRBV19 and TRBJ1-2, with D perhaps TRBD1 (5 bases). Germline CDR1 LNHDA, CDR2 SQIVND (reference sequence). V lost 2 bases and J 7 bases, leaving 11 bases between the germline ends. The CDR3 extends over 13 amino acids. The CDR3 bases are TGTGCCAGTAGTATAAGAGTCGGGGGTGGCTACACCTTC. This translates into CASSIRVGGGYTF. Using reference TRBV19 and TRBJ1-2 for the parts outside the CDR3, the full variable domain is DGGITQSPKYLFRKEGQNVTLSCEQNLNHDAMYWYRQDPGQGLRLIYYSQIVNDFQKGDIAEGYSVSREKKESFPLTVTSAQKNPTAFYLCASSIRVGGGYTFGSGTRLTVV.

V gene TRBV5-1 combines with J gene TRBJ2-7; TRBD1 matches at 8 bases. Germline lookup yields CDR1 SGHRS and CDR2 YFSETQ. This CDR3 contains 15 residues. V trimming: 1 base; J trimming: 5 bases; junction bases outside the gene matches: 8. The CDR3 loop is CASSLRGQGAHEQYF. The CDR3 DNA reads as TGCGCCAGCAGCTTGAGAGGGCAGGGGGCCCACGAGCAGTACTTC. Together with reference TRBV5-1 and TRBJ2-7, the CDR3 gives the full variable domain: KAGVTQTPRYLIKTRGQQVTLSCSPISGHRSVSWYQQTPGQGLQFLFEYFSETQRNKGNFPGRFSGRQFSNSRSEMNVSTLELGDSALYLCASSLRGQGAHEQYFGPGTRLTVT.

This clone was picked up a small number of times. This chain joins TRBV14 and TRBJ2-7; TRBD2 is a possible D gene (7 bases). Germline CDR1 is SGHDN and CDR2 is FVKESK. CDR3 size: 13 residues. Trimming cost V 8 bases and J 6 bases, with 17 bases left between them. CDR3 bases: TGTGCCAGCGCCGGGGGGCTAGGTGCCGAGCAGTACTTC. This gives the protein CASAGGLGAEQYF.

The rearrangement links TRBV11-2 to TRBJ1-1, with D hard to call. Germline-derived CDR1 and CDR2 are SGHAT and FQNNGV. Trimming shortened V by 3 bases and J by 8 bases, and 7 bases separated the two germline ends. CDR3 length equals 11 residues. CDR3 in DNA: TGTGCCAGCAGCTTTGGGCTAGAAGCTTTCTTT. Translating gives CASSFGLEAFF.

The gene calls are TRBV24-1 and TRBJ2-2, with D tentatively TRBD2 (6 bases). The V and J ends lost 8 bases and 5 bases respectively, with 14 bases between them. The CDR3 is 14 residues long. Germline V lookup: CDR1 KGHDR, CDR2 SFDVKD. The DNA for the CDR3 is TGTGCCACCAAATCCGGGGAGGAGACCGGGGAGCTGTTTTTT. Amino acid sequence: CATKSGEETGELFF.

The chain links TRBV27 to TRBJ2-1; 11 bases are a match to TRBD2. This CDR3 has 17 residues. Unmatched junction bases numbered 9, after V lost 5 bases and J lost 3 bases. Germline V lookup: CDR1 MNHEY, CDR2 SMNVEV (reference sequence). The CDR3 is CASSLRGTSGNYNEQFF. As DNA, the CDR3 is TGTGCCAGCAGTCTAAGGGGGACTAGCGGAAACTACAATGAGCAGTTCTTC.

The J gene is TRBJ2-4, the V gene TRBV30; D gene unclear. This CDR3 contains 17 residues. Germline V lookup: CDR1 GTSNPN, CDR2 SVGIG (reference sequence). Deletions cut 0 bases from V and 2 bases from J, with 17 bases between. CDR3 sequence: CAWSVGPPRLTKNIQYF. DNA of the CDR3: TGTGCCTGGAGTGTCGGTCCCCCAAGGCTGACCAAAAACATTCAGTACTTC.

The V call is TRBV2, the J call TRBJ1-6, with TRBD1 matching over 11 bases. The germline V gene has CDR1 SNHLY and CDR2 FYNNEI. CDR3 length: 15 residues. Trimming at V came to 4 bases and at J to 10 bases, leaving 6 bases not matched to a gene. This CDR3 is CASSADRGLLSPLHF. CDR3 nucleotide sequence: TGTGCCAGCAGTGCGGACAGGGGGCTCCTCTCACCCCTCCACTTT.

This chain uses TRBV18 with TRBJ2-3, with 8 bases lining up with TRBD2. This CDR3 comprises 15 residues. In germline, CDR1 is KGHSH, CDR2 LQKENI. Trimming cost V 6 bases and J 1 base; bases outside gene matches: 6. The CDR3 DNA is TGTGCCAGCTCCCTAACGGGGGGGGGCACAGATACGCAGTATTTT. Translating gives CASSLTGGGTDTQYF. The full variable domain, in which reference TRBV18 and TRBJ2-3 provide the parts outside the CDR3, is NAGVMQNPRHLVRRRGQEARLRCSPMKGHSHVYWYRQLPEEGLKFMVYLQKENIIDESGMPKERFSAEFPKEGPSILRIQQVVRGDSAAYFCASSLTGGGTDTQYFGPGTRLTVL.

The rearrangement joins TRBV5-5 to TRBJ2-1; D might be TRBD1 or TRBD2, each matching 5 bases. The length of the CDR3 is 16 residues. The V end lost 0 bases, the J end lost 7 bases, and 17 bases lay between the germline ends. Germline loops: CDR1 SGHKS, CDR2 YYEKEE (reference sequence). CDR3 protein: CASSLAAAGWGNEQFF. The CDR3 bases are TGTGCCAGCAGCTTGGCCGCGGCAGGGTGGGGGAATGAGCAGTTCTTC.

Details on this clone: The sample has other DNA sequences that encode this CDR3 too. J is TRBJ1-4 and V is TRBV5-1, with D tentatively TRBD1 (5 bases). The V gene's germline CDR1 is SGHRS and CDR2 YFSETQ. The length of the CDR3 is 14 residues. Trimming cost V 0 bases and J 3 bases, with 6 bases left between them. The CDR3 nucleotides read TGCGCCAGCAGCTTGGAGGGGTCTAATGAAAAACTGTTTTTT. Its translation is CASSLEGSNEKLFF.

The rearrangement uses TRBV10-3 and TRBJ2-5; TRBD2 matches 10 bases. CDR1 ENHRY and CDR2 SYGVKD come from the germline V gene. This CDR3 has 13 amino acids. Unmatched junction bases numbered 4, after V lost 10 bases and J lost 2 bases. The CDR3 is CATLAGGQETQYF. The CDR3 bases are TGTGCCACCTTAGCGGGGGGACAAGAGACCCAGTACTTC.

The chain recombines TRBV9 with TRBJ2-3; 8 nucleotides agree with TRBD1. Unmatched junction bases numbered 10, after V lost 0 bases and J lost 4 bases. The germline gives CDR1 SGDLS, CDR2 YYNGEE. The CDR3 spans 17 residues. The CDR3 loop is CASSVGRQGLTSDTQYF. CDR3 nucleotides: TGTGCCAGCAGCGTAGGAAGACAGGGGCTTACCTCAGATACGCAGTATTTT.